This T cell receptor beta chain was identified during a study of T cell responses to AZD1222 COVID-19 vaccine. The wider study: Recipients boosted at about 4 weeks or about 12 weeks are pooled. Notes on the study in general: Reports indicate that nearly half of spike-specific TCRs are directed at unmutated variant regions. Seropositive status at baseline applied to only a handful of AZD1222 recipients. Repertoire collection took place solely once the T cell response had peaked.

Germline V lookup: CDR1 SGHRS, CDR2 YFSETQ. V was shortened by 1 base and J by 2 bases, with 10 bases between the two germline ends. The CDR3 sequence is 14 residues long. A note on this clone: The antigen remains unidentified.

The table came from immunoSEQ multiplex PCR; TCRdb's copy has only in-frame clones and leaves some out. This sample yields 75,000 to 100,000 clones, of which more than 75% are seen a single time; about 3% belongs to the top ten. V and J are TRBV5-1 and TRBJ2-7; D perhaps matches TRBD2 (6 bases). The TCR sequence derives from an adult in good health. Sequencing was performed on peripheral blood, taken on day 0 of AZD1222 vaccination. The CDR3 loop reads CASSLSPGAYEQYF. The CDR3 nucleotides are TGCGCCAGCAGCTTGTCCCCGGGGGCCTACGAGCAGTACTTC.